This T cell receptor beta chain was sequenced for a study of T cells after somatic rescue of genetic block. The table came from immunoSEQ multiplex PCR; TCRdb's copy has only in-frame clones and leaves some out. The profile covers tens of thousands of clones, with 85% to 90% appearing a single time and around 1.5% taken by the ten largest. Looked up from germline, CDR1 is SGHDT and CDR2 is YYEEEE. The germline V and J ends were trimmed by 5 bases and 9 bases, with 18 bases remaining between them. The CDR3 loop spans 15 amino acids. This clonotype originated in a woman younger than 35. This chain joins TRBV5-6 and TRBJ1-6, with a weak D call TRBD1 (5 bases). Source material: peripheral blood mononuclear cells (PBMCs). CDR3 in DNA: TGTGCCAGCAGTTATGCGGCGGGGAGGGGTTCACCCCTCCACTTT. Its protein product is CASSYAAGRGSPLHF.